Each of the 22 T cell receptor beta chains below was sequenced from the same sample in a study of blood T cell repertoires in COVID-19. Clones were read by immunoSEQ multiplex PCR, and TCRdb kept only the in-frame ones, dropping some. The data hold just under 90,000 clones, with nearly 90% observed a single time. The source material was peripheral blood. These receptors originate from a woman of 80 years or more with acute or convalescent COVID-19.

The genes are TRBV3-1 (or the pseudogene TRBV3-2) and TRBJ1-3; 8 bases agree with TRBD1. After removal of 6 bases from V and 3 bases from J, the junction contained 4 bases not matched to a gene. Germline V gene sequence: CDR1 LGHDT, CDR2 YNNKEL (reference sequence). The CDR3 spans 14 residues. The CDR3 bases are TGTGCCAGCAGGGACAGGGTTGGTGGAAACACCATATATTTT. This encodes CASRDRVGGNTIYF.

This clone was counted ten times or more. The chain carries TRBV19 and TRBJ2-4, with TRBD1 identical over 9 bases. The CDR3 length is 17 residues. From germline, CDR1 is LNHDA and CDR2 SQIVND (reference sequence). The V segment lost 4 bases and the J segment 2 bases; nucleotides outside the gene matches: 9. CDR3 residues: CASSTPDRGVSKNIQYF. As DNA, the CDR3 is TGTGCCAGTAGTACCCCGGACAGGGGAGTATCCAAAAACATTCAGTACTTC. The variable domain in full, with the rest retrieved from reference TRBV19 and TRBJ2-4, is DGGITQSPKYLFRKEGQNVTLSCEQNLNHDAMYWYRQDPGQGLRLIYYSQIVNDFQKGDIAEGYSVSREKKESFPLTVTSAQKNPTAFYLCASSTPDRGVSKNIQYFGAGTRLSVL.

The chain is built from TRBV6-5 and TRBJ2-7, with 10 bases lining up with TRBD2. V was pared by 0 bases and J by 0 bases, with 2 bases of the junction left unmatched. Germline CDR1 and CDR2: MNHEY and SVGAGI. This CDR3 spans 16 amino acids. The CDR3 nucleotides are TGTGCCAGCAGTTACTCGGGACTAGCGAACTCCTACGAGCAGTACTTC. Its translation: CASSYSGLANSYEQYF.

J is TRBJ2-2 and V is TRBV19; 16 bases fit TRBD2. The CDR3 runs to 18 residues. Germline CDR1 reads LNHDA; CDR2 reads SQIVND (reference sequence). Germline trimming cut 5 bases from V and 6 bases from J; bases unmatched to any gene: 9. CDR3 coding DNA: TGTGCCAGTAGTTTCGGGACTAGCGGGGGGGCTTTTCCCGGGGAGCTGTTTTTT. Translated: CASSFGTSGGAFPGELFF.

The chain couples TRBV19 to TRBJ1-1, with D hard to call. With 3 bases removed from V and 1 base from J, the gap between germline ends came to 6 bases. Germline V gene lookup returns CDR1 LNHDA and CDR2 SQIVND (reference sequence). The CDR3 is made up of 13 amino acids. The CDR3 loop reads CASSIGRNTEAFF. The DNA for the CDR3 is TGTGCCAGTAGTATCGGTAGGAACACTGAAGCTTTCTTT. Full variable domain (missing parts from reference TRBV19 and TRBJ1-1): DGGITQSPKYLFRKEGQNVTLSCEQNLNHDAMYWYRQDPGQGLRLIYYSQIVNDFQKGDIAEGYSVSREKKESFPLTVTSAQKNPTAFYLCASSIGRNTEAFFGQGTRLTVV.

The chain employs TRBV2 and TRBJ1-2; 9 bases line up with TRBD1. CDR1 SNHLY and CDR2 FYNNEI come from the germline V gene. Trimming at V came to 6 bases and at J to 5 bases, leaving 7 bases not matched to a gene. The CDR3 loop spans 14 amino acids. For the CDR3, the DNA is TGTGCCAGCAGAACGACAGGGGGAGGTTATGGCTACACCTTC. Amino acids: CASRTTGGGYGYTF.

The V and J genes are TRBV23-1 and TRBJ2-1, with 11 bases fitting TRBD1. TRBV23-1 is an ORF; its function is uncertain. J lost 7 bases, V lost 3 bases, and 8 bases had no gene match. The length of the CDR3 is 16 residues. CDR3 in amino acids: CASSHVRDRGRNEQFF. The CDR3 DNA is TGCGCCAGCAGTCACGTCCGGGACAGGGGGAGGAATGAGCAGTTCTTC.

The chain joins TRBV4-1 to TRBJ1-1, with D perhaps TRBD1 (6 bases). V lost 1 base and J lost 5, with 14 bases in between. CDR3 size: 15 residues. CDR1 is MGHRA, CDR2 YSYEKL, per germline. The CDR3 nucleotides are TGCGCCAGCAGCCAAGTACAGGGTCGATATACTGAAGCTTTCTTT. Encoded protein: CASSQVQGRYTEAFF.

The chain carries TRBV4-3 and TRBJ2-6, with 8 nucleotides matching TRBD1. The V segment lost 1 base and the J segment 2 bases; nucleotides outside the gene matches: 7. There are 18 residues in the CDR3. Germline assignment: CDR1 LGHNA and CDR2 YSLEER. CDR3 amino acids: CASSQGAQGAAGANVLTF. Written as DNA, the CDR3 is TGCGCCAGCAGCCAAGGGGCGCAGGGGGCGGCTGGGGCCAACGTCCTGACTTTC.

In its sample, this clone was seen a few times. The chain is built from TRBV20-1 and TRBJ1-1; D not resolved. The germline V gene encodes CDR1 DFQATT and CDR2 SNEGSKA (reference sequence). This CDR3 spans 12 amino acids. Trimming took 3 bases from V and 5 from J, leaving 10 bases between them. This chain's CDR3 is CSASSGRTEAFF. The CDR3 DNA reads TGCAGTGCTAGTTCCGGGAGGACTGAAGCTTTCTTT.

The chain carries TRBV6-5 and TRBJ1-1; D may be TRBD1 (6 bases). CDR3 length equals 13 residues. V shed 5 bases and J shed 8 bases, with 15 bases lying between them. From germline, CDR1 is MNHEY and CDR2 SVGAGI. Here the CDR3 reads CASSPTKDREAFF. The CDR3 region has the DNA TGTGCCAGCAGTCCGACGAAGGACAGAGAAGCTTTCTTT.

V gene TRBV7-9 combines with J gene TRBJ1-2; TRBD1 matches at 9 bases. CDR1 and CDR2 from the germline V gene are SEHNR and FQNEAQ (reference sequence). V lost 4 bases and J lost 2; bases outside the gene matches: 2. The CDR3 runs 14 residues. The CDR3 DNA follows: TGTGCCAGCAGCTCTGGGACAGGGAACTATGGCTACACCTTC. Translating gives CASSSGTGNYGYTF.

The chain carries TRBV19 and TRBJ1-1; D call uncertain. Germline CDR1 and CDR2: LNHDA and SQIVND (reference sequence). V was pared by 5 bases and J by 3 bases, with 7 bases between. The CDR3 sequence is 12 residues long. The CDR3 region has the DNA TGTGCCAGTAGTTTCCTTGACACTGAAGCTTTCTTT. Protein product: CASSFLDTEAFF.

Note on this clone: Distinct nucleotide sequences in the sample also encode this CDR3. The genes are TRBV5-1 and TRBJ2-1, with TRBD2 matching over 13 bases. Germline loops: CDR1 SGHRS, CDR2 YFSETQ. Trimming took 3 bases from V and 4 from J; bases not matched to a gene: 1. The CDR3 is 15 amino acids. This chain's CDR3 is CASSSGLAGYNEQFF. The CDR3 DNA is TGCGCCAGCAGCTCGGGACTAGCGGGGTACAATGAGCAGTTCTTC.

This chain joins TRBV5-1 and TRBJ2-7; D gene uncertain. The V end was cut by 4 bases, the J end by 0 bases, with 17 bases between. The CDR3 runs 16 residues. Germline V gives CDR1 SGHRS, CDR2 YFSETQ. The CDR3 nucleotides are TGCGCCAGCAGCCCGAAAGCATACGGTAACTCCTACGAGCAGTACTTC. This gives the protein CASSPKAYGNSYEQYF.

The CDR3 protein is CASSPDGLVTGEQYF. The CDR3 DNA reads TGCGCCAGCAGCCCCGATGGACTTGTAACGGGCGAGCAGTACTTC. The V and J genes are TRBV5-1 and TRBJ2-7; a possible D gene is TRBD2 (5 bases). Trimming took 4 bases from V and 6 from J, leaving 20 bases between them. The CDR3 length is 15 residues. Germline V gives CDR1 SGHRS, CDR2 YFSETQ. The full variable domain, in which reference TRBV5-1 and TRBJ2-7 provide the parts outside the CDR3, is KAGVTQTPRYLIKTRGQQVTLSCSPISGHRSVSWYQQTPGQGLQFLFEYFSETQRNKGNFPGRFSGRQFSNSRSEMNVSTLELGDSALYLCASSPDGLVTGEQYFGPGTRLTVT.

The chain has TRBV23-1 and TRBJ1-2; tentative D call: TRBD1 (6 bases). TRBV23-1 is reported as an ORF; its role is uncertain. The CDR3 loop spans 14 amino acids. The germline V and J ends were trimmed by 6 bases and 0 bases, with 11 bases remaining between them. CDR3 DNA: TGCGCCAGCAGCACAGGGTGGCCTAACTATGGCTACACCTTC. It codes for CASSTGWPNYGYTF.

The chain has TRBV3-1 (or the pseudogene TRBV3-2) and TRBJ2-3; 12 bases line up with TRBD2. Trimming took 5 bases from V and 2 from J; bases not matched to a gene: 5. The CDR3 is 16 amino acids. CDR1 is LGHDT, CDR2 YNNKEL, per germline (reference sequence). CDR3 nucleotide sequence: TGTGCCAGCAGCGCACGGACTAGCGGGGACACAGATACGCAGTATTTT. It codes for CASSARTSGDTDTQYF.

The chain couples TRBV18 to TRBJ1-1, with D possibly TRBD1 on 6 matching bases. V shed 2 bases and J shed 3 bases, with 10 bases lying between them. CDR1 and CDR2 from the germline V gene are KGHSH and LQKENI. This CDR3 contains 14 residues. The CDR3: CASSPTQGDTEAFF. For the CDR3, the DNA is TGTGCCAGCTCACCAACACAGGGTGACACTGAAGCTTTCTTT.

The table lists this clone with many counts. This chain uses TRBV7-2 with TRBJ1-5; unclear D gene. The CDR3 has 13 residues. CDR1 SGHTA and CDR2 FQGNSA come from the germline V gene. V lost 5 bases and J 5 bases, leaving 10 bases between the germline ends. CDR3 protein: CASSLTGDQPQHF. The CDR3 DNA reads as TGTGCCAGCAGCCTTACCGGGGATCAGCCCCAGCATTTT. Filled out from reference TRBV7-2 and TRBJ1-5, the complete variable domain reads GAGVSQSPSNKVTEKGKDVELRCDPISGHTALYWYRQSLGQGLEFLIYFQGNSAPDKSGLPSDRFSAERTGGSVSTLTIQRTQQEDSAVYLCASSLTGDQPQHFGDGTRLSIL.

The chain is built from TRBV9 and TRBJ1-3; maybe TRBD1 (5 bases). V was pared by 3 bases and J by 1 base, with 14 bases between. Germline values: CDR1 SGDLS, CDR2 YYNGEE. CDR3 length: 16 amino acids. The CDR3 spells CASSGPGGLSGNTIYF. CDR3 in DNA: TGTGCCAGCAGCGGACCGGGGGGGTTGTCTGGAAACACCATATATTTT.

The gene calls are TRBV18 and TRBJ1-3; D possibly corresponds to TRBD1 (5 bases). Trimming left V 2 bases short and J 1 base short, with 15 bases between. CDR3 length: 17 amino acids. Germline CDR1 and CDR2: KGHSH and LQKENI. The CDR3 nucleotides are TGTGCCAGCTCACCAACGGGTTCAGGGTCATCTGGAAACACCATATATTTT. Its protein product is CASSPTGSGSSGNTIYF.